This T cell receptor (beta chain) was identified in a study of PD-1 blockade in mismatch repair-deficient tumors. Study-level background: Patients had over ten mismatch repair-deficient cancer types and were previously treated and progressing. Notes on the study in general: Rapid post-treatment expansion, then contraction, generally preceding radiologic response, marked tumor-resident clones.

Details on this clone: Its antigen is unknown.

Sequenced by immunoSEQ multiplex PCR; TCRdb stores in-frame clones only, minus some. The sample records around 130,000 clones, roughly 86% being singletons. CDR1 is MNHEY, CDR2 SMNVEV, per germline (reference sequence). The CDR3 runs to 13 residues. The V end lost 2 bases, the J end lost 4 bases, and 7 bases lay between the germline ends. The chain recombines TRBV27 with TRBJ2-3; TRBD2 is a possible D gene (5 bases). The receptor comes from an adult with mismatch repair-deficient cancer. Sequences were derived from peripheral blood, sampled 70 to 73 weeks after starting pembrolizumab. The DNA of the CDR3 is TGTGCCAGCAGTTTACACGGGGCAGATACGCAGTATTTT. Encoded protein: CASSLHGADTQYF.